These 25 T cell receptor beta chains were sequenced from one sample in a study of cytomegalovirus exposure and HLA in healthy donors. PCR involved 60 Vbeta and 13 Jbeta primers. Clones were read by immunoSEQ multiplex PCR, and TCRdb kept only the in-frame ones, dropping some. The data contain about 73,000 clones, 75% of them singletons. Sequencing was carried out using PBMCs. Receptors originate from a man between 65 and 85 years old in good health and CMV-seronegative.

The rearrangement uses TRBV19 and TRBJ1-5, with TRBD1 matching over 8 bases. Trimming removed 10 bases from V and 6 bases from J; junction bases left unmatched: 8. The CDR3 extends over 13 amino acids. Looked up from germline, CDR1 is LNHDA and CDR2 is SQIVND (reference sequence). In DNA form, the CDR3 reads TGTGCCACCGAGGACAGGGCAGGTCAGCCCCAGCATTTT. As protein: CATEDRAGQPQHF.

The V and J genes are TRBV30 and TRBJ1-1; D may be TRBD1 (6 bases). The V gene lost 1 base and the J gene lost 6 bases, with 6 bases spanning the gap. Germline CDR1 is GTSNPN and CDR2 is SVGIG (reference sequence). There are 11 residues in the CDR3. CDR3 nucleotides: TGTGCCTGGAGTGCAGGGGCTGAAGCTTTCTTT. This sequence encodes CAWSAGAEAFF. Full variable domain (missing parts from reference TRBV30 and TRBJ1-1): SQTIHQWPATLVQPVGSPLSLECTVEGTSNPNLYWYRQAAGRGLQLLFYSVGIGQISSEVPQNLSASRPQDRQFILSSKKLLLSDSGFYLCAWSAGAEAFFGQGTRLTVV.

The chain combines TRBV5-1 with TRBJ2-6; TRBD1 matches at 8 bases. The germline V gene encodes CDR1 SGHRS and CDR2 YFSETQ. The CDR3 extends over 19 amino acids. J gave up 2 bases and V 4 bases, and 14 bases lay outside the gene matches. The CDR3 is CASSRASDRVVTGANVLTF. CDR3 DNA sequence: TGCGCCAGCAGCCGAGCATCGGACAGGGTAGTCACTGGGGCCAACGTCCTGACTTTC.

This clone was detected only once. DNA of the CDR3: TGCGCCAGCAGCCAAGATGGGACTGCGGGGGGGCCAGCCGGGGAGCTGTTTTTT. Protein sequence: CASSQDGTAGGPAGELFF. This rearrangement joins TRBV4-1 to TRBJ2-2, with TRBD2 matching over 9 bases. With 0 bases clipped from V and 6 bases from J, the junction kept 11 bases outside the gene matches. The germline CDR1 and CDR2 sequences are MGHRA and YSYEKL. This CDR3 spans 18 amino acids.

The genes are TRBV10-3 and TRBJ2-5; 7 nucleotides agree with TRBD2. Germline V lookup: CDR1 ENHRY, CDR2 SYGVKD. V gave up 0 bases and J gave up 1 base; unmatched junction bases: 11. This CDR3 comprises 18 residues. The CDR3 DNA reads as TGTGCCATCAGTGAGTCGACGGTCCTAGCGGCTCTCCAAGAGACCCAGTACTTC. This codes for CAISESTVLAALQETQYF.

This clone was detected a few times. The chain uses TRBV18 and TRBJ2-7, with D perhaps TRBD2 (5 bases). The CDR3 is made up of 14 amino acids. Trimming stripped 3 bases from V and 5 bases from J, with 14 bases between. CDR1 and CDR2 from the germline V gene are KGHSH and LQKENI. CDR3 protein: CASSPLAEANEQYF. The CDR3 DNA sequence: TGTGCCAGCTCACCCCTCGCGGAGGCAAACGAGCAGTACTTC.

The chain is built from TRBV7-8 and TRBJ1-3; TRBD1 agrees at 9 bases. Germline V CDR1 and CDR2: SGHVS, FQNEAQ. V was clipped by 2 bases and J by 2 bases; unmatched bases: 4. CDR3 size: 16 residues. CDR3 DNA sequence: TGTGCCAGCAGCTTAAGGGACAGGGAAGCTGGAAACACCATATATTTT. It codes for CASSLRDREAGNTIYF.

The chain uses TRBV2 and TRBJ2-1, with TRBD2 matching 14 bases. This CDR3 comprises 14 residues. Per germline, CDR1 SNHLY and CDR2 FYNNEI. Trimming removed 7 bases from V and 6 bases from J; junction bases left unmatched: 2. This CDR3 is CASMGLAGVNEQFF. CDR3 coding DNA: TGTGCCAGCATGGGACTAGCGGGGGTCAATGAGCAGTTCTTC.

The V gene is TRBV5-1, the J gene TRBJ2-5; TRBD2 aligns across 7 bases. CDR1 and CDR2 from the germline V gene are SGHRS and YFSETQ. Trimming removed 0 bases from V and 2 bases from J; junction bases left unmatched: 10. This CDR3 is 17 amino acids long. This CDR3 is CASSLAGASGAQETQYF. The CDR3 DNA reads TGCGCCAGCAGCTTGGCCGGGGCTAGCGGAGCGCAAGAGACCCAGTACTTC. Filled out from reference TRBV5-1 and TRBJ2-5, the complete variable domain reads KAGVTQTPRYLIKTRGQQVTLSCSPISGHRSVSWYQQTPGQGLQFLFEYFSETQRNKGNFPGRFSGRQFSNSRSEMNVSTLELGDSALYLCASSLAGASGAQETQYFGPGTRLLVL.

V and J are TRBV28 and TRBJ1-5, with 7 nucleotides matching TRBD1. Germline CDR1 reads MDHEN; CDR2 reads SYDVKM. V dropped 5 bases and J dropped 4; count of bases not matched to a gene: 8. The CDR3 is made up of 15 amino acids. The CDR3 loop reads CASSIITGVNQPQHF. CDR3 bases: TGTGCCAGCAGTATAATAACAGGGGTTAATCAGCCCCAGCATTTT.

The chain is built from TRBV9 and TRBJ2-6; tentative D call: TRBD1 (6 bases). The germline CDR1 and CDR2 sequences are SGDLS and YYNGEE. The CDR3 is 17 amino acids. V was cut by 0 bases and J by 0 bases, with 10 bases left in between. The CDR3 DNA follows: TGTGCCAGCAGCGTAGGGGACATAGACTCTGGGGCCAACGTCCTGACTTTC. Translated: CASSVGDIDSGANVLTF.

The chain recombines TRBV6-5 with TRBJ2-1; D not resolved. The germline gives CDR1 MNHEY, CDR2 SVGAGI. The CDR3 spans 13 residues. V was trimmed by 11 bases and J by 0 bases, leaving 11 bases between them. CDR3 nucleotides: TGTGCCTCGCAACCGAGCTCCTACAATGAGCAGTTCTTC. Translating it yields CASQPSSYNEQFF.

The chain is built from TRBV19 and TRBJ2-3; TRBD2 matches 8 bases. Germline loops: CDR1 LNHDA, CDR2 SQIVND (reference sequence). The CDR3 sequence is 16 residues long. V trimming: 5 bases; J trimming: 3 bases; junction bases outside the gene matches: 10. CDR3 coding DNA: TGTGCCAGTAGTGCCCCCGCGGGGGGAGGGACAGATACGCAGTATTTT. Protein sequence: CASSAPAGGGTDTQYF.

V usage is TRBV18 and J usage is TRBJ2-3; 8 bases match TRBD1. The CDR3 extends over 14 amino acids. With V trimmed by 1 base and J by 4 bases, 1 base remained unmatched. Per the germline V gene, CDR1 is KGHSH and CDR2 is LQKENI. CDR3 residues: CASSPRQGSDTQYF. For the CDR3, the DNA is TGTGCCAGCTCACCACGACAGGGGTCAGATACGCAGTATTTT.

CDR3 sequence reads: CASSYSTGNYEQYF. CDR3 coding DNA: TGTGCCAGCAGTTACTCGACAGGCAACTACGAGCAGTACTTC. This sequence joins TRBV6-5 and TRBJ2-7; maybe TRBD1 (6 bases). Germline V gene data show CDR1 as MNHEY and CDR2 as SVGAGI. CDR3 length: 14 amino acids. Between the trimmed V and J ends, which lost 0 bases and 3 bases, there was a span of 9 bases.

The CDR3 sequence is CASSPGTGAGEKLFF. In DNA form, the CDR3 reads TGTGCCAGCAGTCCAGGGACAGGGGCGGGTGAAAAACTGTTTTTT. This rearrangement joins TRBV6-6 to TRBJ1-4; 10 bases align to TRBD1. This CDR3 is built from 15 residues. The trim removed 5 bases at V and 7 bases at J, leaving 7 bases unmatched. Germline CDR1 reads MNHNY; CDR2 reads SVGAGI (reference sequence).

The V and J genes are TRBV6-6 and TRBJ1-6; unclear D gene. This CDR3 spans 13 amino acids. Trimming shortened V by 3 bases and J by 8 bases, and 8 bases separated the two germline ends. The V gene's germline CDR1 is MNHNY and CDR2 SVGAGI (reference sequence). CDR3 coding DNA: TGTGCCAGCAGTTATGAGGCGGATTCACCCCTCCACTTT. As protein: CASSYEADSPLHF.

The rearrangement joins TRBV7-8 to TRBJ2-7; D possibly corresponds to TRBD2 (5 bases). This CDR3 region has 15 residues. Germline V gene data show CDR1 as SGHVS and CDR2 as FQNEAQ. The V and J ends lost 2 bases and 2 bases respectively, with 13 bases between them. CDR3 bases: TGTGCCAGCAGCTTAATGAGGGCCACACCCTACGAGCAGTACTTC. It translates to CASSLMRATPYEQYF. Complete variable domain (other parts from reference TRBV7-8 and TRBJ2-7): GAGVSQSPRYKVAKRGQDVALRCDPISGHVSLFWYQQALGQGPEFLTYFQNEAQLDKSGLPSDRFFAERPEGSVSTLKIQRTQQEDSAVYLCASSLMRATPYEQYFGPGTRLTVT.

This clone showed up just once. Because the CDR3 is missing its conserved closing phenylalanine or tryptophan, this is likely a read error. V and J are TRBV9 and TRBJ1-1; the match to TRBD1 covers 11 bases. With 1 base clipped from V and 1 base from J, the junction kept 3 bases outside the gene matches. Germline V gene sequence: CDR1 SGDLS, CDR2 YYNGEE. This CDR3 is 16 amino acids long. The CDR3 loop reads CASSVRGTGGNTEAFL. CDR3 nucleotides: TGTGCCAGCAGCGTACGGGGGACAGGGGGGAACACTGAAGCTTTCCTT.

The CDR3 DNA is TGCGCCAGCAGCCAACACAGACTAGCGGCCAATGAGCAGTTCTTC. Translated: CASSQHRLAANEQFF. The J gene is TRBJ2-1, the V gene TRBV4-3; 9 positions match TRBD2. Germline V CDR1 and CDR2: LGHNA, YSLEER. J gave up 6 bases and V 2 bases, and 5 bases lay outside the gene matches. The CDR3 is made up of 15 amino acids.

The rearrangement links TRBV30 to TRBJ2-7; perhaps TRBD1 as D (6 bases). V was shortened by 2 bases and J by 0 bases, with 8 bases between the two germline ends. Germline V gene sequence: CDR1 GTSNPN, CDR2 SVGIG (reference sequence). The CDR3 consists of 13 residues. For the CDR3, the DNA is TGTGCCTGGAGTCTGGACAGCTCCTACGAGCAGTACTTC. Translating gives CAWSLDSSYEQYF.

This clone was counted a few times. The chain uses TRBV4-1 and TRBJ2-2; D is ambiguous. Germline V gene sequence: CDR1 MGHRA, CDR2 YSYEKL. V was shortened by 1 base and J by 5 bases, with 5 bases between the two germline ends. This CDR3 has 13 amino acids. CDR3 sequence (DNA): TGCGCCAGCAGCCAAGGGGCGACCGGGGAGCTGTTTTTT. Its translation: CASSQGATGELFF.

The sample holds a few counts of this clone. The CDR3 DNA follows: TGCGCCAGCAGAGCAGGGACTGCGAACACCGGGGAGCTGTTTTTT. It encodes CASRAGTANTGELFF. The V gene is TRBV5-1, the J gene TRBJ2-2, with TRBD2 as a possible D gene (6 bases). Trimming removed 5 bases at V and 0 bases at J, with 11 bases between. This CDR3 is 15 amino acids long. Per the germline V gene, CDR1 is SGHRS and CDR2 is YFSETQ.

In DNA form, the CDR3 reads TGTGCCAGCAGCTTGTCTGGCCCGAAAACAGAGACCCAGTACTTC. Protein sequence: CASSLSGPKTETQYF. The rearrangement joins TRBV5-4 to TRBJ2-5; D not certain. In germline, CDR1 is SGHNT, CDR2 YYREEE (reference sequence). There are 15 residues in the CDR3. The ends were cut back, 1 base at V and 4 bases at J, with 14 bases in the middle.

The rearrangement links TRBV30 to TRBJ1-4; a possible D gene is TRBD1 (5 bases). CDR3 size: 12 residues. Deletions cut 5 bases from V and 5 bases from J, with 9 bases between. Per the germline V gene, CDR1 is GTSNPN and CDR2 is SVGIG (reference sequence). CDR3 sequence: CAWSGLNEKLFF. The CDR3 DNA sequence: TGTGCCTGGTCAGGGTTAAATGAAAAACTGTTTTTT.